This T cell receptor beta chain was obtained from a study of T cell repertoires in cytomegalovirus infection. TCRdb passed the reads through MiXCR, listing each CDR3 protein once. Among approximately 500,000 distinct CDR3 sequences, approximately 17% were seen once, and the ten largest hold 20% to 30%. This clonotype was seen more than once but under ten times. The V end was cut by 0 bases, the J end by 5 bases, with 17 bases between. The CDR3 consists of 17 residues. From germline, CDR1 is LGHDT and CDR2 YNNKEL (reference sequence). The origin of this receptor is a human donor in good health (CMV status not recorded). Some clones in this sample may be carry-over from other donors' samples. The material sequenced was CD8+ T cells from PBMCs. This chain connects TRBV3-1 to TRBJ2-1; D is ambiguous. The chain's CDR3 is CASSQESVLGFDNEQFF. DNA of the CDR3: TGTGCCAGCAGCCAAGAGTCGGTGTTGGGGTTTGACAATGAGCAGTTCTTC.